A single sample gave rise to the 18 T cell receptor beta chains below, sequenced in a study of OX40 agonist ivuxolimab in advanced cancers. TCRdb's copy holds only in-frame clones and misses some; the assay was immunoSEQ multiplex PCR. The sample carries about 120,000 clones, 80% to 90% recorded once. The sample consisted of CD4+ or CD8+ T cells sorted from blood, taken in a trial of the OX40 agonist ivuxolimab. These TCRs come from an adult with an advanced solid tumor such as melanoma, head and neck, liver or kidney cancer.

V usage is TRBV15 and J usage is TRBJ2-3; D assignment may be TRBD1 or TRBD2 (6 bases each). Germline V CDR1 and CDR2: LNHNV, YYDKDF (reference sequence). CDR3 length equals 14 residues. V lost 8 bases and J lost 8, with 20 bases in between. The CDR3 bases are TGTGCCACCGGGAGTGGGGGCCAAGCGGGTACGCAGTATTTT. This translates into CATGSGGQAGTQYF.

This chain uses TRBV5-5 with TRBJ2-7, with D uncertain. V lost 2 bases and J lost 2, with 14 bases in between. CDR1 is SGHKS, CDR2 YYEKEE, per germline (reference sequence). The CDR3 totals 15 residues. DNA for the CDR3: TGTGCCAGCAGCTTTAGACTGGTCAATACCTACGAGCAGTACTTC. This encodes CASSFRLVNTYEQYF.

The chain couples TRBV4-3 to TRBJ1-2, with TRBD1 as a possible D gene (6 bases). V lost 3 bases to trimming and J lost 8 bases, with 25 bases between them. Germline CDR1 reads LGHNA; CDR2 reads YSLEER. The CDR3 runs to 17 residues. CDR3 loop: CASSHYSGQAGVRGYTF. The CDR3 coding sequence is TGCGCCAGCAGCCACTACTCCGGGCAGGCAGGGGTTCGAGGCTACACCTTC.

The rearrangement uses TRBV7-9 and TRBJ2-7; 9 bases align to TRBD1. Looked up from germline, CDR1 is SEHNR and CDR2 is FQNEAQ (reference sequence). The CDR3 covers 16 residues. V was clipped by 4 bases and J by 2 bases; unmatched bases: 9. The CDR3 nucleotides are TGTGCCAGCAGCTCCACCGGGACAGGGAACCCCTACGAGCAGTACTTC. This sequence encodes CASSSTGTGNPYEQYF.

This clone was counted a few times. The J gene is TRBJ1-4, the V gene TRBV28; TRBD1 aligns across 9 bases. J lost 1 base, V lost 6 bases, and 6 bases had no gene match. Germline values: CDR1 MDHEN, CDR2 SYDVKM. CDR3 length: 16 residues. The CDR3 nucleotides read TGTGCCAGCAGGGGGACAGGGAGGGAAACTAATGAAAAACTGTTTTTT. Amino acids: CASRGTGRETNEKLFF. The variable domain in full, completed from reference TRBV28 and TRBJ1-4, reads DVKVTQSSRYLVKRTGEKVFLECVQDMDHENMFWYRQDPGLGLRLIYFSYDVKMKEKGDIPEGYSVSREKKERFSLILESASTNQTSMYLCASRGTGRETNEKLFFGSGTQLSVL.

This clone turned up a few times. The chain couples TRBV20-1 to TRBJ1-2; D is perhaps TRBD1 (5 bases). Trimming stripped 6 bases from V and 1 base from J, with 6 bases between. CDR3 length equals 11 residues. Germline-derived CDR1 and CDR2 are DFQATT and SNEGSKA (reference sequence). The CDR3 protein is CSARDNYGYTF. The CDR3, as DNA: TGCAGTGCCAGGGATAACTATGGCTACACCTTC.

The chain recombines TRBV28 with TRBJ1-2; D is unresolved. Trimming took 1 base from V and 0 from J, leaving 9 bases between them. The length of the CDR3 is 15 residues. CDR1 and CDR2 (germline): MDHEN, SYDVKM. The CDR3 region has the DNA TGTGCCAGCAGTTTATTAGTCAGTACTAACTATGGCTACACCTTC. The encoded protein is CASSLLVSTNYGYTF.

The J gene is TRBJ2-5, the V gene TRBV11-2; 9 bases match TRBD2. The J call may be wrong; the DNA end is better matched by TRBJ2-7. The germline gives CDR1 SGHAT, CDR2 FQNNGV. The CDR3 has 16 residues. In DNA form, the CDR3 reads TGTGCCAGCAGCCTCCAGGCGGCGGGGGGGCTATACGAGCAGTACTTC. Amino acid sequence: CASSLQAAGGLYEQYF.

The rearrangement uses TRBV6-1 and TRBJ2-5; a possible D gene is TRBD2 (5 bases). The J call is doubtful: the DNA matches TRBJ2-7 better. The CDR3 is made up of 14 amino acids. Germline CDR1 is MNHNS and CDR2 is SASEGT. DNA for the CDR3: TGTGCCAGCACAACTAGAGCCCGTACCTACGAGCAGTACTTC. Its protein product is CASTTRARTYEQYF.

The chain joins TRBV28 to TRBJ1-3, with 9 bases fitting TRBD1. The CDR3 extends over 17 amino acids. V dropped 6 bases and J dropped 4; count of bases not matched to a gene: 13. CDR1 MDHEN and CDR2 SYDVKM come from the germline V gene. CDR3 DNA sequence: TGTGCCAGCAGCGGGTGGGGGAACAGGGGGCCAGGAAACACCATATATTTT. This sequence encodes CASSGWGNRGPGNTIYF. Drawing the rest from reference TRBV28 and TRBJ1-3, the complete variable domain is DVKVTQSSRYLVKRTGEKVFLECVQDMDHENMFWYRQDPGLGLRLIYFSYDVKMKEKGDIPEGYSVSREKKERFSLILESASTNQTSMYLCASSGWGNRGPGNTIYFGEGSWLTVV.

The J gene is TRBJ2-3, the V gene TRBV4-3; D possibly corresponds to TRBD2 (6 bases). The CDR3 spans 15 residues. The germline V gene has CDR1 LGHNA and CDR2 YSLEER. V was pared by 7 bases and J by 2 bases, with 16 bases between. Here the CDR3 DNA reads TGCGCCAGCACCAGGGTCGGGGGATCCACAGATACGCAGTATTTT. Encoded protein: CASTRVGGSTDTQYF.

CDR3 sequence (DNA): TGTGCCAGCAGCCTTCTTGGATTGGGAGGAACAGATACGCAGTATTTT. It encodes CASSLLGLGGTDTQYF. The chain links TRBV7-9 to TRBJ2-3, with D maybe TRBD2 (6 bases). The length of the CDR3 is 16 residues. The V and J ends lost 5 bases and 3 bases respectively, with 18 bases between them. Per germline, CDR1 SEHNR and CDR2 FQNEAQ (reference sequence).

The rearrangement links TRBV25-1 to TRBJ2-1; tentatively, D is TRBD2 (6 bases). The CDR3 has 13 residues. V was cut by 7 bases and J by 4 bases, with 11 bases left in between. CDR1 MGHDK and CDR2 SYGVNS come from the germline V gene. This CDR3 reads CASTGLNYNEQFF. The CDR3 nucleotides are TGTGCCAGCACCGGACTAAATTACAATGAGCAGTTCTTC.

The chain uses TRBV7-2 and TRBJ2-3; D tentatively reads TRBD1 or TRBD2 (5 bases each). V dropped 4 bases and J dropped 3 bases, with 11 bases sitting between them. Germline V gene sequence: CDR1 SGHTA, CDR2 FQGNSA. The CDR3 totals 14 residues. The DNA for the CDR3 is TGTGCCAGCAGCTCGGGACGCCAGACAGATACGCAGTATTTT. Protein sequence: CASSSGRQTDTQYF.

The rearrangement uses TRBV11-2 and TRBJ1-1; D not certain. V lost 2 bases, J lost 1 base, and 8 bases lay in between. Germline CDR1 reads SGHAT; CDR2 reads FQNNGV. The CDR3 runs 14 residues. The CDR3 protein is CASSLKGGNTEAFF. Here the CDR3 DNA reads TGTGCCAGCAGCTTAAAGGGTGGGAACACTGAAGCTTTCTTT. Combining the CDR3 with reference TRBV11-2 and TRBJ1-1 gives the whole variable domain EAGVAQSPRYKIIEKRQSVAFWCNPISGHATLYWYQQILGQGPKLLIQFQNNGVVDDSQLPKDRFSAERLKGVDSTLKIQPAKLEDSAVYLCASSLKGGNTEAFFGQGTRLTVV.

This chain connects TRBV6-1 to TRBJ2-5; D remains ambiguous. V lost 7 bases to trimming and J lost 2 bases, with 11 bases between them. CDR1 is MNHNS, CDR2 SASEGT, per germline. The CDR3 is 13 residues long. CDR3: CASTTVVQETQYF. In nucleotides, the CDR3 is TGTGCCAGCACTACGGTCGTACAAGAGACCCAGTACTTC.

The genes are TRBV7-2 and TRBJ2-5; tentative D call: TRBD1 (7 bases). Germline V CDR1 and CDR2: SGHTA, FQGNSA. The CDR3 covers 15 residues. V gave up 3 bases and J gave up 1 base, with 12 bases separating them. The CDR3 reads CASSLTRDSQETQYF. CDR3 DNA sequence: TGTGCCAGCAGCTTGACTAGGGACAGCCAAGAGACCCAGTACTTC. Full variable domain (missing parts from reference TRBV7-2 and TRBJ2-5): GAGVSQSPSNKVTEKGKDVELRCDPISGHTALYWYRQSLGQGLEFLIYFQGNSAPDKSGLPSDRFSAERTGGSVSTLTIQRTQQEDSAVYLCASSLTRDSQETQYFGPGTRLLVL.

The rearrangement links TRBV7-2 to TRBJ2-7; 9 nucleotides align to TRBD2. CDR3 length equals 16 residues. CDR1 is SGHTA and CDR2 is FQGNSA in the germline V gene. Trimming took 0 bases from V and 1 from J; bases not matched to a gene: 4. The CDR3 coding sequence is TGTGCCAGCAGCTTAGCGTTTAGCGGGGGATCCTACGAGCAGTACTTC. Its translation: CASSLAFSGGSYEQYF.